The present T cell receptor (beta chain) was sequenced within a study of CD4 T cells in relation to SARS-CoV-2 and coronaviruses. Germline loops: CDR1 SGDLS, CDR2 YYNGEE. This CDR3 spans 12 amino acids. Unmatched junction bases numbered 6, after V lost 4 bases and J lost 13 bases. Unexposed donor CD4+ T cells date from about 2010-2018, before the COVID-19 pandemic. Uncultured naive and memory CD4+ T cells supplied DNA for deep TCR-beta sequencing. Here immunoSEQ multiplex PCR was the method, and the copy in TCRdb shows in-frame clones only, minus some. The profile shows approximately 70,000 clones, approximately 93% of them singletons.

Sequenced input: naive CD4+ T cells from PBMCs. As to subset: naive CD4+ T cells isolated by negative enrichment. V is TRBV9 and J is TRBJ1-4; 8 bases match TRBD1. The sequence was obtained from a human donor in good health. The CDR3 sequence is CASSTGQGGLFF. The CDR3 nucleotides read TGTGCCAGCAGCACCGGACAGGGAGGACTGTTTTTT. Together with reference TRBV9 and TRBJ1-4, the CDR3 gives the full variable domain: DSGVTQTPKHLITATGQRVTLRCSPRSGDLSVYWYQQSLDQGLQFLIQYYNGEERAKGNILERFSAQQFPDLHSELNLSSLELGDSALYFCASSTGQGGLFFGSGTQLSVL.